The 20 T cell receptor beta chains listed next were all sequenced from one sample in a study of cytomegalovirus exposure and HLA in healthy donors. Amplification used 60 Vbeta primers and 13 Jbeta primers. Data came from immunoSEQ multiplex PCR; TCRdb stores just in-frame clones and leaves some out. The data show over 85,000 clones, 65% to 85% seen once. The sequencing sample was made of PBMCs. These receptors all stem from a man in his thirties or forties in good health and CMV-seropositive.

This chain uses TRBV12-5 with TRBJ1-1; maybe TRBD1 (6 bases). Germline values: CDR1 LGHNT, CDR2 FRNRAP. The CDR3 covers 15 residues. V dropped 5 bases and J dropped 3 bases, with 16 bases sitting between them. CDR3 region: CASGIPGGADTEAFF. In DNA, the CDR3 is TGTGCTAGTGGTATCCCGGGGGGCGCGGACACTGAAGCTTTCTTT.

J is TRBJ2-5 and V is TRBV9; D perhaps matches TRBD2 (5 bases). Germline V gene sequence: CDR1 SGDLS, CDR2 YYNGEE. This CDR3 is built from 15 residues. V was cut by 0 bases and J by 0 bases, with 9 bases left in between. The CDR3 reads CASSVGGRDQETQYF. CDR3 DNA: TGTGCCAGCAGCGTAGGTGGGCGGGACCAAGAGACCCAGTACTTC.

This clone was observed a handful of times. The rearrangement links TRBV28 to TRBJ1-5; D may be TRBD1 (5 bases). From germline, CDR1 is MDHEN and CDR2 SYDVKM. The CDR3 contains 15 residues. With 6 bases removed from V and 4 bases from J, the gap between germline ends came to 16 bases. The CDR3 region is CASRWGTGDNQPQHF. CDR3 bases: TGTGCCAGCAGGTGGGGTACAGGAGATAATCAGCCCCAGCATTTT.

This clone has only a few counts. The CDR3 nucleotides read TGTGCCATCAATCCGACAGGTAGTGGTAATTCACCCCTCCACTTT. Translation: CAINPTGSGNSPLHF. The rearrangement links TRBV10-3 to TRBJ1-6, with D perhaps TRBD1 (6 bases). CDR1 is ENHRY, CDR2 SYGVKD, per germline. The CDR3 is 15 residues long. The germline V and J ends were trimmed by 7 bases and 6 bases, with 16 bases remaining between them.

The chain is built from TRBV5-1 and TRBJ1-2; maybe TRBD1 (5 bases). The germline V gene encodes CDR1 SGHRS and CDR2 YFSETQ. V was shortened by 1 base and J by 0 bases, with 10 bases between the two germline ends. The CDR3 spans 15 residues. Here the CDR3 reads CASSLLGGANYGYTF. The CDR3 bases are TGCGCCAGCAGCTTGCTGGGGGGAGCTAACTATGGCTACACCTTC.

The V call is TRBV6-5, the J call TRBJ2-5; D gene uncertain. The CDR3 runs to 13 residues. Per the germline V gene, CDR1 is MNHEY and CDR2 is SVGAGI. V lost 5 bases, J lost 2 bases, and 9 bases lay in between. The CDR3 DNA reads as TGTGCCAGCAGTGAAGACAAGCAAGAGACCCAGTACTTC. This sequence encodes CASSEDKQETQYF.

This chain's CDR3 is CASSATTDTQYF. DNA of the CDR3: TGTGCCAGTTCCGCGACTACAGATACGCAGTATTTT. The chain has TRBV19 and TRBJ2-3; unclear D gene. CDR1 LNHDA and CDR2 SQIVND come from the germline V gene (reference sequence). V lost 8 bases and J 3 bases, leaving 9 bases between the germline ends. The CDR3 has 12 residues.

The chain joins TRBV2 to TRBJ2-5; 14 bases are a match to TRBD2. The end of the DNA aligns better with TRBJ2-7, so the J call may be wrong. The CDR3 runs 16 residues. Germline V gives CDR1 SNHLY, CDR2 FYNNEI. CDR3 loop: CASKQGLAGERGEQYF. CDR3 coding DNA: TGTGCCAGCAAGCAGGGACTAGCGGGGGAACGGGGCGAGCAGTACTTC.

V usage is TRBV19 and J usage is TRBJ1-2, with 7 bases aligning to TRBD1. From germline, CDR1 is LNHDA and CDR2 SQIVND (reference sequence). The V and J ends lost 1 base and 2 bases, in that order; junction bases with no gene match: 1. There are 14 residues in the CDR3. CDR3 bases: TGTGCCAGTAGTATAGGGGACAGCAACTATGGCTACACCTTC. This translates into CASSIGDSNYGYTF.

This rearrangement joins TRBV9 to TRBJ2-2; 10 bases match TRBD2. This CDR3 is 16 amino acids long. Germline V lookup: CDR1 SGDLS, CDR2 YYNGEE. V lost 0 bases to trimming and J lost 4 bases; unmatched junction nucleotides: 3. The CDR3, as DNA: TGTGCCAGCAGCGTAGGCCTAGCGGGGGTCACCGGGGAGCTGTTTTTT. This encodes CASSVGLAGVTGELFF. The whole variable domain, filled in from reference TRBV9 and TRBJ2-2, reads DSGVTQTPKHLITATGQRVTLRCSPRSGDLSVYWYQQSLDQGLQFLIQYYNGEERAKGNILERFSAQQFPDLHSELNLSSLELGDSALYFCASSVGLAGVTGELFFGEGSRLTVL.

This clone was observed a few times. The rearrangement links TRBV20-1 to TRBJ2-7; D possibly corresponds to TRBD1 (5 bases). Per the germline V gene, CDR1 is DFQATT and CDR2 is SNEGSKA (reference sequence). The CDR3 loop spans 11 amino acids. CDR3 loop: CSAQGSYEQYF. In DNA, the CDR3 is TGCAGCGCGCAGGGTTCCTACGAGCAGTACTTC.

This chain links TRBV5-1 with TRBJ2-5; D unclear. The CDR3 runs 14 residues. Germline lookup yields CDR1 SGHRS and CDR2 YFSETQ. The ends were cut back, 3 bases at V and 5 bases at J, with 14 bases in the middle. CDR3 DNA sequence: TGCGCCAGCAGCTCTTCAGGTGGTGGGGAGACCCAGTACTTC. Translated, it gives CASSSSGGGETQYF.

The V call is TRBV6-1, the J call TRBJ2-5; 7 bases fit TRBD2. The germline gives CDR1 MNHNS, CDR2 SASEGT. There are 15 residues in the CDR3. V trimming: 1 base; J trimming: 4 bases; junction bases outside the gene matches: 6. The chain's CDR3 is CASSEERGPGETQYF. DNA of the CDR3: TGTGCCAGCAGTGAAGAGCGGGGTCCGGGAGAGACCCAGTACTTC.

This clone turned up a few times. The V and J genes are TRBV4-3 and TRBJ1-5; a weak D match, TRBD1 (6 bases). The germline V and J ends were trimmed by 1 base and 3 bases, with 10 bases remaining between them. This CDR3 has 15 residues. From germline, CDR1 is LGHNA and CDR2 YSLEER. In DNA form, the CDR3 reads TGCGCCAGCAGCCAAGTGGGGGACACCAATCAGCCCCAGCATTTT. It specifies CASSQVGDTNQPQHF.

This clone was seen at least ten times. The CDR3 sequence is CASGLRSGGEAYEQYF. In nucleotides, the CDR3 is TGTGCTAGTGGTTTGCGTTCCGGAGGGGAGGCCTACGAGCAGTACTTC. The V call is TRBV12-5, the J call TRBJ2-7, with D maybe TRBD2 (6 bases). The CDR3 length is 16 residues. Trimming removed 2 bases from V and 2 bases from J, with 16 bases in between. The germline V gene encodes CDR1 LGHNT and CDR2 FRNRAP.

V and J are TRBV5-8 and TRBJ1-6; the match to TRBD1 covers 7 bases. J gave up 7 bases and V 6 bases, and 7 bases lay outside the gene matches. The CDR3 totals 14 residues. Germline V lookup: CDR1 SGHTS, CDR2 YDEGEE. The chain's CDR3 is CASNRQGLNSPLHF. In DNA form, the CDR3 reads TGTGCCAGCAATCGACAGGGTTTGAATTCACCCCTCCACTTT.

The V gene is TRBV6-1, the J gene TRBJ1-5, with TRBD1 as a possible D gene (5 bases). This CDR3 has 16 residues. CDR1 is MNHNS and CDR2 is SASEGT in the germline V gene. V lost 4 bases, J lost 0 bases, and 13 bases lay in between. CDR3 DNA sequence: TGTGCCAGCAGTGTCGCGGGACGGAATAGCAATCAGCCCCAGCATTTT. As protein: CASSVAGRNSNQPQHF.

This rearrangement joins TRBV29-1 to TRBJ1-2; maybe TRBD1 (5 bases). The CDR3 consists of 15 residues. Germline V gene lookup returns CDR1 SQVTM and CDR2 ANQGSEA. V shed 0 bases and J shed 0 bases, with 11 bases lying between them. This CDR3 is CSVEDQDRANYGYTF. The DNA for the CDR3 is TGCAGCGTTGAAGATCAAGACAGAGCTAACTATGGCTACACCTTC.

The chain is built from TRBV11-3 and TRBJ2-5; no firm D call. The germline CDR1 and CDR2 sequences are SGHNT and YENEEA. CDR3 size: 12 residues. Trimming shortened V by 5 bases and J by 4 bases, and 8 bases separated the two germline ends. CDR3 amino acids: CASSRSGETQYF. CDR3 coding DNA: TGTGCCAGCAGCCGCAGTGGAGAGACCCAGTACTTC.

This clone has a single count. Compared with germline, one end of the junction differs, possibly owing to a read error. This chain connects TRBV4-1 to TRBJ2-3; TRBD1 aligns across 7 bases. The CDR3 runs to 15 residues. The germline V gene has CDR1 MGHRA and CDR2 YSYEKL. As DNA, the CDR3 is TGCGCCAGCAGCCAAGTTAGAGGGGGCACGGATACGCAGTATTTT. It translates to CASSQVRGGTDTQYF.